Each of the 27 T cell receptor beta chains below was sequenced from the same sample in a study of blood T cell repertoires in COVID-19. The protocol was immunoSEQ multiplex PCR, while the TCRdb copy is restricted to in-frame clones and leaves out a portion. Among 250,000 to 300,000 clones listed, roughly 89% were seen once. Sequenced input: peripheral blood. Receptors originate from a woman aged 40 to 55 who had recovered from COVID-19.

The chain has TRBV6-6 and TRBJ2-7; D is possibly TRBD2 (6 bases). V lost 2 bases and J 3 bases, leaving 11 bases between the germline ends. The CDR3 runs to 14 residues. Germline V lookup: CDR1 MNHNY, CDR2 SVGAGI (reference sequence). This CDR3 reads CASSYGDSRYEQYV. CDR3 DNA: TGTGCCAGCAGTTACGGGGACTCGCGCTACGAGCAGTACGTC.

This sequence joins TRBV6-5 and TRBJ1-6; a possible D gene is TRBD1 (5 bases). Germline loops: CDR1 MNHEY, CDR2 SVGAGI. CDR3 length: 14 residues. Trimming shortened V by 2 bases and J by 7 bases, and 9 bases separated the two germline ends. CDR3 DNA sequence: TGTGCCAGCAGTTACGGGGCGGGAAATTCACCCCTCCACTTT. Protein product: CASSYGAGNSPLHF.

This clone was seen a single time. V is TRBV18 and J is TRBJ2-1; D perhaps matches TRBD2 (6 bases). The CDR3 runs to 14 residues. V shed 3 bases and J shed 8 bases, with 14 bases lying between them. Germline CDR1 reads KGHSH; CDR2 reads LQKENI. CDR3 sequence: CASSPGLSRDEQFF. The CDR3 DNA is TGTGCCAGCTCACCCGGACTATCACGGGATGAGCAGTTCTTC.

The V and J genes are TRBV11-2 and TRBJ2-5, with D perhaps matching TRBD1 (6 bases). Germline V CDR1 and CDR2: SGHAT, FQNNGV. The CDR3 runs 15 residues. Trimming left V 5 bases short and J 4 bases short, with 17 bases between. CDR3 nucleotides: TGTGCCAGCAGCCTAACAAGGGGGACCTTAGAGACCCAGTACTTC. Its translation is CASSLTRGTLETQYF.

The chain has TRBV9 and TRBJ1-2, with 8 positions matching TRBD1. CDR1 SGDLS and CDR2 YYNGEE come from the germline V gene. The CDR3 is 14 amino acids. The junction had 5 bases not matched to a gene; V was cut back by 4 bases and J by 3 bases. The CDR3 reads CASSTGTGHYGYTF. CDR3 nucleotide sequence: TGTGCCAGCAGCACAGGGACAGGACACTATGGCTACACCTTC.

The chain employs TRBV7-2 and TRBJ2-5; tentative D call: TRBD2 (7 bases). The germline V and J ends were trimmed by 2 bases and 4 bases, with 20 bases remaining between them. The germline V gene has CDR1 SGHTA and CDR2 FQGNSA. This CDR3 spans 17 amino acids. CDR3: CASSLHARRAGAETQYF. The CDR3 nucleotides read TGTGCCAGCAGCTTACATGCGCGGCGGGCGGGGGCAGAGACCCAGTACTTC.

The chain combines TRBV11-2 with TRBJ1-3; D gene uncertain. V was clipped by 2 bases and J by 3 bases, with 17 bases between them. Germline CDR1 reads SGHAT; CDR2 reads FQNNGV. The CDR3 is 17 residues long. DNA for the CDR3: TGTGCCAGCAGCTTACAATACGGGGATCTGCGTGGAAACACCATATATTTT. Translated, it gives CASSLQYGDLRGNTIYF.

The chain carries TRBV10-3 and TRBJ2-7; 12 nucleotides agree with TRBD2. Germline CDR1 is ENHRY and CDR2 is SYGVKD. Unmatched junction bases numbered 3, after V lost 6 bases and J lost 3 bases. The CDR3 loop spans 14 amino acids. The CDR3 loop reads CAIRPGLAGYEQYF. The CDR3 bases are TGTGCCATCAGACCGGGACTAGCGGGCTACGAGCAGTACTTC.

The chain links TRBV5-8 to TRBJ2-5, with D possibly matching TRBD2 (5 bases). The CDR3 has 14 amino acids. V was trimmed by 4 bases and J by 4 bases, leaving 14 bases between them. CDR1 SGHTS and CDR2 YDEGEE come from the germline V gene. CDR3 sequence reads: CASSGGVASETQYF. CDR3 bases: TGTGCCAGCAGCGGTGGGGTAGCGTCAGAGACCCAGTACTTC.

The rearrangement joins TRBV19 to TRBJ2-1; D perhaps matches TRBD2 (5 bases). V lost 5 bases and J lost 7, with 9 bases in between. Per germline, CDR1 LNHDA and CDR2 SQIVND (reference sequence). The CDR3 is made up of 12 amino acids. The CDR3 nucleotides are TGTGCCAGTAGTCCGTCGGGGAATGAGCAGTTCTTC. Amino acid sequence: CASSPSGNEQFF.

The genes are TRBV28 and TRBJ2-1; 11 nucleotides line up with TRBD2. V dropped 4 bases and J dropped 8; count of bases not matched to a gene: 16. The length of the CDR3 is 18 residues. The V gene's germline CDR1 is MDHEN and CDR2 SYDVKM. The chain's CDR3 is CASSSTVFSGGAKYEQFF. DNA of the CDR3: TGTGCCAGCAGTTCAACCGTCTTTAGCGGGGGGGCGAAATATGAGCAGTTCTTC.

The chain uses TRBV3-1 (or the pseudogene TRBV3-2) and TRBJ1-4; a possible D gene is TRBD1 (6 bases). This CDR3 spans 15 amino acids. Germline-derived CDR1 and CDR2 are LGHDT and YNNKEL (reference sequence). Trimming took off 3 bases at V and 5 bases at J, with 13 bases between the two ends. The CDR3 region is CASSHSGTRNEKLFF. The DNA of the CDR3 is TGTGCCAGCAGCCATTCCGGGACAAGAAATGAAAAACTGTTTTTT.

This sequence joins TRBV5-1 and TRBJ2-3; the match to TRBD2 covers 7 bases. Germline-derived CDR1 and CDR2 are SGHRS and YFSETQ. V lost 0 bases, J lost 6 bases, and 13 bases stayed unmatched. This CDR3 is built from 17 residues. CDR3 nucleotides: TGCGCCAGCAGCTTGGGGGCTAGCGGAAAAGGTAGTGATACGCAGTATTTT. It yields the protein CASSLGASGKGSDTQYF.

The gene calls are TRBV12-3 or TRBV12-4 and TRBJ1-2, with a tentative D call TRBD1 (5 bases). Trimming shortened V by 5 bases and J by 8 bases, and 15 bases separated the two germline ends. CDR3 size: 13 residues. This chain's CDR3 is CASSMTGASGYTF. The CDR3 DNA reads TGTGCCAGCAGTATGACTGGGGCCAGCGGCTACACCTTC.

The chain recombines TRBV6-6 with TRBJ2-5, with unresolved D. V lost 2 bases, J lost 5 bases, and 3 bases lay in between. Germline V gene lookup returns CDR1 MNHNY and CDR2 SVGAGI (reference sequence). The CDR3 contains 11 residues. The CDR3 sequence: CASSYRETQYF. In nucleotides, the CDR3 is TGTGCCAGCAGTTACCGTGAGACCCAGTACTTC.

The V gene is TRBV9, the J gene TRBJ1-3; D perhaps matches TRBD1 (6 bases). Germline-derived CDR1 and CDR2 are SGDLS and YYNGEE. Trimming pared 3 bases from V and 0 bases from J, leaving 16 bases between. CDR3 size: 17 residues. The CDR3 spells CASSAQPGQHSGNTIYF. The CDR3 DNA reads TGTGCCAGCAGCGCGCAACCCGGACAGCACTCTGGAAACACCATATATTTT. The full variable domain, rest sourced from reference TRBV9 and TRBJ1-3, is DSGVTQTPKHLITATGQRVTLRCSPRSGDLSVYWYQQSLDQGLQFLIQYYNGEERAKGNILERFSAQQFPDLHSELNLSSLELGDSALYFCASSAQPGQHSGNTIYFGEGSWLTVV.

CDR3 in DNA: TGTGCCAGTAGTAAACAGGGCCAAGAGACCCAGTACTTC. This gives the protein CASSKQGQETQYF. The chain joins TRBV19 to TRBJ2-5, with D possibly being TRBD1 (6 bases). The CDR3 consists of 13 residues. The ends were cut back, 4 bases at V and 1 base at J, with 7 bases in the middle. The germline CDR1 and CDR2 sequences are LNHDA and SQIVND (reference sequence). Full variable domain (missing parts from reference TRBV19 and TRBJ2-5): DGGITQSPKYLFRKEGQNVTLSCEQNLNHDAMYWYRQDPGQGLRLIYYSQIVNDFQKGDIAEGYSVSREKKESFPLTVTSAQKNPTAFYLCASSKQGQETQYFGPGTRLLVL.

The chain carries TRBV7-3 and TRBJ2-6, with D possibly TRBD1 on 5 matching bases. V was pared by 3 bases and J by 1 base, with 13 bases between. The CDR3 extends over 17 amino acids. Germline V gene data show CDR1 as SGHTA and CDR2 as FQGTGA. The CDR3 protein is CASSLAGFTSGANVLTF. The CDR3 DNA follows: TGTGCCAGCAGCTTGGCAGGGTTTACATCTGGGGCCAACGTCCTGACTTTC.

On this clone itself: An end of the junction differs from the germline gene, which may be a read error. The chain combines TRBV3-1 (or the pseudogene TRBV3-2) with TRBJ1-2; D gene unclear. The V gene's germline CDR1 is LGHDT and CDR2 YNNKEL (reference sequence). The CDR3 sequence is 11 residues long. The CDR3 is CASSAGRSGSF. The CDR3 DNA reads TGTGCCAGCAGTGCCGGACGGAGCGGCTCCTTC.

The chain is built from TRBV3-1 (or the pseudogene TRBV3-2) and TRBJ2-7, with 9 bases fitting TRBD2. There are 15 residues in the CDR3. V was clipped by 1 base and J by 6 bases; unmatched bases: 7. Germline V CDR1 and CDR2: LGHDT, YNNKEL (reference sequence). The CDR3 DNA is TGTGCCAGCAGCCAAGGGCTAGCGGGGATCGGCGAGCAGTACTTC. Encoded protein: CASSQGLAGIGEQYF.

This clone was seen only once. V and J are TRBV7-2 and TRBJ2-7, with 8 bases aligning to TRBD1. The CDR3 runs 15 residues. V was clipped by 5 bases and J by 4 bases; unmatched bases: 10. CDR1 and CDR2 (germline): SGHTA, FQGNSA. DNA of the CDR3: TGTGCCAGCAGCGCCCAGGGACAGGCTGTTTACGAGCAGTACTTC. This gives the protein CASSAQGQAVYEQYF.

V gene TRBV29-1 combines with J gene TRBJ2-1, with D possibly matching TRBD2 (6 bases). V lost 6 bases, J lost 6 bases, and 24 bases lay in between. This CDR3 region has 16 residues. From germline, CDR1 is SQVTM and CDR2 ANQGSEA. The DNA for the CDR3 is TGCAGCGTCCGAGGACTAACTTCTAGGGGAAGCAATGAGCAGTTCTTC. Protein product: CSVRGLTSRGSNEQFF.

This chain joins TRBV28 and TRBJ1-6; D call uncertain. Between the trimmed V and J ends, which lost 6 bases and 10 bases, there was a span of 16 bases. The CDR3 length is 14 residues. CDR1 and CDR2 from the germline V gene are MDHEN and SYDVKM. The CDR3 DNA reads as TGTGCCAGCAGCCGATTTCGGGATAGCTCACCCCTCCACTTT. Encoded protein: CASSRFRDSSPLHF. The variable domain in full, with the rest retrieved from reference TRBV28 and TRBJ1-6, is DVKVTQSSRYLVKRTGEKVFLECVQDMDHENMFWYRQDPGLGLRLIYFSYDVKMKEKGDIPEGYSVSREKKERFSLILESASTNQTSMYLCASSRFRDSSPLHFGNGTRLTVT.

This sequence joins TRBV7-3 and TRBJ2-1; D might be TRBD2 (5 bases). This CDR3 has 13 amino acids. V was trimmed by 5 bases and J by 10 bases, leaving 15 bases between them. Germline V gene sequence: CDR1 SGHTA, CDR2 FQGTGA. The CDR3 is CASSGQIGGEQFF. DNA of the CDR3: TGTGCCAGCAGCGGCCAGATTGGCGGGGAGCAGTTCTTC. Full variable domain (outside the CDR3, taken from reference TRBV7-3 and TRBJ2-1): GAGVSQTPSNKVTEKGKYVELRCDPISGHTALYWYRQSLGQGPEFLIYFQGTGAADDSGLPNDRFFAVRPEGSVSTLKIQRTERGDSAVYLCASSGQIGGEQFFGPGTRLTVL.

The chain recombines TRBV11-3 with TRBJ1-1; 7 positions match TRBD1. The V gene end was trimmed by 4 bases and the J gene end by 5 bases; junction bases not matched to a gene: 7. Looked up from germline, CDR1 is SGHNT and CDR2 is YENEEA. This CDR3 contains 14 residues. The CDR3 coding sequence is TGTGCCAGCAGCTCCAGGGGGTTGGCAACTGAAGCTTTCTTT. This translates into CASSSRGLATEAFF.

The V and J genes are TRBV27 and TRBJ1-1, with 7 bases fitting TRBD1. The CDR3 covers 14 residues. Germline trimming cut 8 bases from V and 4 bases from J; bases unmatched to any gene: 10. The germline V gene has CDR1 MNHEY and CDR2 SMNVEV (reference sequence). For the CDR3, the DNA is TGTGCCAGCCTTACTTTGACAGGGACCACTGAAGCTTTCTTT. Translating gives CASLTLTGTTEAFF.

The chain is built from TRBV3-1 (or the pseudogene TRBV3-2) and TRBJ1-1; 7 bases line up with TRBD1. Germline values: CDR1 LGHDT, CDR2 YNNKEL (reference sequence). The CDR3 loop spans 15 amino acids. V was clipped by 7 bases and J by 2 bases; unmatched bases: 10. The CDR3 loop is CASKNPGQPNTEAFF. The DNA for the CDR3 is TGTGCCAGCAAAAACCCGGGACAGCCTAACACTGAAGCTTTCTTT.